The 8 T cell receptor beta chains reported below all come from one sample, sequenced in a study of T cell responses to AZD1222 COVID-19 vaccine (dated by TCRdb to about 2021). The intended sense of this specimen's time point label: about 28 days (+/-7) after the second vaccine dose. The method behind the library was the immunoSEQ multiplex PCR assay. Sourced from immuneACCESS, this table was stored by TCRdb with only in-frame sequences that have V and J called. A share of the clones is absent; for the studies checked, an unresolved V gene accounts for under half, and the remainder has no known explanation. In this sample the table shows around 150,000 clones, roughly 90% of which occur a single time. Around 3.1% of the sample lies in the top ten. The sample consisted of peripheral blood, taken 28 days after the second AZD1222 dose. These receptors all stem from an adult who received the AZD1222 COVID-19 vaccine.

The V gene is TRBV5-8, the J gene TRBJ2-7, with D unclear. CDR1 SGHTS and CDR2 YDEGEE come from the germline V gene. This CDR3 is built from 14 residues. Trimming took off 1 base at V and 0 bases at J, with 8 bases between the two ends. In DNA, the CDR3 is TGTGCCAGCAGCTTGAGACACCGCTCCTACGAGCAGTACTTC. This codes for CASSLRHRSYEQYF.

The CDR3 nucleotides are TGTGCCAGCAGCTTCACAGGGCTCGATGGCTACACCTTC. Translating it yields CASSFTGLDGYTF. J is TRBJ1-2 and V is TRBV5-4; TRBD1 is a possible D gene (6 bases). V was shortened by 2 bases and J by 6 bases, with 11 bases between the two germline ends. The CDR3 has 13 residues. Germline V gene lookup returns CDR1 SGHNT and CDR2 YYREEE (reference sequence).

This chain connects TRBV7-2 to TRBJ2-7; 8 bases agree with TRBD2. The CDR3 spans 14 residues. CDR1 is SGHTA, CDR2 FQGNSA, per germline. V lost 3 bases to trimming and J lost 2 bases; unmatched junction nucleotides: 3. DNA for the CDR3: TGTGCCAGCAGCTTCGGACTAGCCACCTACGAGCAGTACTTC. As protein: CASSFGLATYEQYF.

The rearrangement joins TRBV25-1 to TRBJ1-2; D possibly corresponds to TRBD1 (6 bases). V was cut by 2 bases and J by 3 bases, with 7 bases left in between. Germline V gives CDR1 MGHDK, CDR2 SYGVNS. The CDR3 runs to 13 residues. The CDR3 region is CASSETGYYGYTF. CDR3 nucleotide sequence: TGTGCCAGCAGTGAAACAGGGTACTATGGCTACACCTTC.

CDR3 nucleotides: TGCGCCAGCAGCTTGTTGGGGACTGAAGCTTTCTTT. Residues: CASSLLGTEAFF. The V gene is TRBV5-1, the J gene TRBJ1-1; D is uncertain. The CDR3 contains 12 residues. V was pared by 1 base and J by 5 bases, with 6 bases between. Germline loops: CDR1 SGHRS, CDR2 YFSETQ. Drawing the rest from reference TRBV5-1 and TRBJ1-1, the complete variable domain is KAGVTQTPRYLIKTRGQQVTLSCSPISGHRSVSWYQQTPGQGLQFLFEYFSETQRNKGNFPGRFSGRQFSNSRSEMNVSTLELGDSALYLCASSLLGTEAFFGQGTRLTVV.

This chain links TRBV6-5 with TRBJ2-7; 9 bases match TRBD1. The germline gives CDR1 MNHEY, CDR2 SVGAGI. The V and J ends lost 0 bases and 2 bases, in that order; junction bases with no gene match: 2. The CDR3 spans 15 residues. The CDR3 spells CASSYSGTGTYEQYF. CDR3 bases: TGTGCCAGCAGTTACTCCGGGACAGGGACCTACGAGCAGTACTTC.

The chain combines TRBV7-8 with TRBJ1-6; the D is unclear. CDR1 and CDR2 (germline): SGHVS, FQNEAQ. This CDR3 is 18 amino acids long. Deletions cut 1 base from V and 4 bases from J, with 17 bases between. CDR3 sequence reads: CASSLDIGVQSYNSPLHF. CDR3 in DNA: TGTGCCAGCAGCTTAGATATTGGGGTCCAGTCGTATAATTCACCCCTCCACTTT.

The CDR3 nucleotides read TGTGCCAGCAGCCAGGCAGGACAGGGAGAAAGCTCCTACGAGCAGTACTTC. Encoded protein: CASSQAGQGESSYEQYF. This chain links TRBV3-1 (or the pseudogene TRBV3-2) with TRBJ2-7; 8 bases fit TRBD1. The CDR3 is 17 amino acids. V gave up 3 bases and J gave up 0 bases; unmatched junction bases: 10. CDR1 is LGHDT and CDR2 is YNNKEL in the germline V gene (reference sequence).